This T cell receptor beta chain was recorded in a study of cytomegalovirus exposure and HLA in healthy donors. Study conclusions and caveats: The study put under 200 TCR beta chains on its list as cytomegalovirus-associated.

As concerns this clone: The antigen is unknown.

PCR primers comprised 60 Vbeta and 13 Jbeta primers. The assay was immunoSEQ multiplex PCR, and TCRdb's table has in-frame clones only and misses some. The sample shows tens of thousands of clones, roughly 70% of them seen only once. CDR1 and CDR2 (germline): SGHRS, YFSETQ. V trimming: 0 bases; J trimming: 4 bases; junction bases outside the gene matches: 2. CDR3 size: 15 residues. The V call is TRBV5-1, the J call TRBJ2-1, with 9 bases lining up with TRBD2. The sequenced material came from PBMCs. The source of this sequence is a man aged 60 to 69 in good health and CMV-seropositive. CDR3 sequence (DNA): TGCGCCAGCAGCTTGGATAGCGGGAGTTACAATGAGCAGTTCTTC. As protein: CASSLDSGSYNEQFF.